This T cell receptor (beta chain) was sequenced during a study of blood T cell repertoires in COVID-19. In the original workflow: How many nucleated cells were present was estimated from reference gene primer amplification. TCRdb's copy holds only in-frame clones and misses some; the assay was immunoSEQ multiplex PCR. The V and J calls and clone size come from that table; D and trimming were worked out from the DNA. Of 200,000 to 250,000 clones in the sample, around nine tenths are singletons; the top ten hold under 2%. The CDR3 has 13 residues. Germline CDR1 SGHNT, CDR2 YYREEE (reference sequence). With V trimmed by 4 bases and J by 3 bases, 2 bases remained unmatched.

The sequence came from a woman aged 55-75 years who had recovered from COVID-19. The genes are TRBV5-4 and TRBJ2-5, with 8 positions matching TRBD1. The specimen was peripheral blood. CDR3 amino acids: CASSQDREETQYF. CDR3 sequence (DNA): TGTGCCAGCAGCCAGGACAGGGAAGAGACCCAGTACTTC. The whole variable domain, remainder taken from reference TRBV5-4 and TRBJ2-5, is ETGVTQSPTHLIKTRGQQVTLRCSSQSGHNTVSWYQQALGQGPQFIFQYYREEENGRGNFPPRFSGLQFPNYSSELNVNALELDDSALYLCASSQDREETQYFGPGTRLLVL.